The rows below give T cell receptor beta chains drawn from one sample of a study of blood T cell repertoires in COVID-19. The method was immunoSEQ multiplex PCR; TCRdb's version includes in-frame clones alone and lacks a portion of them. The table records just over 80,000 clones, approximately 90% of them present only once. The specimen was PBMCs or T cells enriched from blood (not recorded which). These receptors all stem from a woman aged 45-60 years with acute COVID-19. CDR3s include the opening cysteine and the closing phenylalanine or tryptophan. The D gene is left open where the match is weak. Only some rows state a clone size, as once, few, many or a class for expanded clones.

D,size,J,V,DNA,CDR3
TRBD2,-,TRBJ2-5,TRBV5-1,TGCGCCAGCAGCTTGGGGCGGGGAGGGAAAGAGACCCAGTACTTC,CASSLGRGGKETQYF
TRBD2,-,TRBJ2-1,TRBV13,TGTGCCAGCAGCTTTCTAGCGGGAGCATTCAATGAGCAGTTCTTC,CASSFLAGAFNEQFF
TRBD1,-,TRBJ1-2,TRBV2,TGTGCCAGCAGCCCCGACAGGGAAAATAGCTACACCTTC,CASSPDRENSYTF
TRBD1,-,TRBJ1-1,TRBV19,TGTGCCAGTAGTATGACAGGGCTGAACACTGAAGCTTTCTTT,CASSMTGLNTEAFF
-,-,TRBJ2-1,TRBV30,TGTGCCTGGAGTGGAGGTGCGGTAGCGCTTCTGTTCTTC,CAWSGGAVALLFF
-,-,TRBJ1-2,TRBV27,TGTGCCAGCAGTTTAAAAAGTGCTACAGGGAGAAGCTGCACCTTC,CASSLKSATGRSCTF
TRBD1,-,TRBJ2-2,TRBV20-1,TGCAGTGCTAGTTCAAACGCCCGGACAGGGGGGACCGGGGAGCTGTTTTTT,CSASSNARTGGTGELFF
TRBD2,-,TRBJ2-1,TRBV4-1,TGCGCCAGCAGCCAGGCGCCCGGGACTAGCGAAGACAATGAGCAGTTCTTC,CASSQAPGTSEDNEQFF
-,-,TRBJ1-1,TRBV3-1/TRBV3-2,TGTGCCAGCAGCCAGAACAGGGACCTTGAAGCTTTCTTT,CASSQNRDLEAFF
-,-,TRBJ1-5,TRBV5-6,TGTGCCAGCAGCTTATTTGGGGACACCTTCAATCAGCCCCAGCATTTT,CASSLFGDTFNQPQHF
TRBD1,-,TRBJ1-1,TRBV19,TGTGCCAGTAGAAACCCCGGACAGGGGAACACTGAAGCTTTCTTT,CASRNPGQGNTEAFF
TRBD1,once,TRBJ1-1,TRBV5-1,TGCGCCAGCAGCTGGGCCCCGGGACAGGCGAACACTGAAGCTTTCTTT,CASSWAPGQANTEAFF
-,-,TRBJ1-1,TRBV2,TGTGCCAGCAAGCCGGGACATTACACTGAAGCTTTCTTT,CASKPGHYTEAFF
-,-,TRBJ1-6,TRBV6-2/TRBV6-3,TGTGCCAGCAGCTCCAGGGGAACCTATAATTCACCCCTCCACTTT,CASSSRGTYNSPLHF
TRBD1,-,TRBJ2-5,TRBV7-2,TGTGCCAGCAGCTTAGTTGCCAGGGGGACGGAGGAGACCCAGTACTTC,CASSLVARGTEETQYF
TRBD2,few,TRBJ2-1,TRBV3-1/TRBV3-2,TGTGCCAGCAGCCAAGCGGGAACTAGCGGGAGGGTAAACAATGAGCAGTTCTTC,CASSQAGTSGRVNNEQFF
-,-,TRBJ2-7,TRBV5-4,TGTGCCAGCAGCTCCCAGGGCTCCTACGAGCAGTACTTC,CASSSQGSYEQYF
TRBD2,-,TRBJ2-1,TRBV20-1,TGCAGTGCTAGTTCTTCAGATTTAGCGGGAGGCCGCGAGCAGTTCTTC,CSASSSDLAGGREQFF
TRBD2,-,TRBJ2-2,TRBV9,TGTGCCAGCTGTCTAGCGGGAGCGGACACCGGGGAGCTGTTTTTT,CASCLAGADTGELFF
-,-,TRBJ1-4,TRBV7-6,TGTGCCAGCAGCTTAGCCCCCTCGTCCAATTTCGGCGGGAAACTGTTTTTT,CASSLAPSSNFGGKLFF
-,-,TRBJ2-7,TRBV12-5,TGTGCTAGTGGTTTGGTAGACAGGCCACCCTACGAGCAGTACTTC,CASGLVDRPPYEQYF
-,-,TRBJ1-4,TRBV21-1,TGTGCCAGCAGCAAAGCGACCGGGTATAATGAAAAACTGTTTTTT,CASSKATGYNEKLFF
TRBD1,-,TRBJ1-2,TRBV3-1/TRBV3-2,TGTGCCAGCAGCCATCTCGGGACGGACAGGGGAGGAGGCTACACCTTC,CASSHLGTDRGGGYTF
TRBD2,once,TRBJ2-1,TRBV4-2,TGTGCCAGCAGCTCAGACCGGGAGGGCTACAATGAGCAGTTCTTC,CASSSDREGYNEQFF
-,-,TRBJ2-2,TRBV19,TGTGCCAGTAGGAGAGAGAGTGGGAACACCGGGGAGCTGTTTTTT,CASRRESGNTGELFF
TRBD2,few,TRBJ2-1,TRBV2,TGTGCCAGCAGCCCTGAGCGGGAGATCAGTGAGCAGTTCTTC,CASSPEREISEQFF
-,few,TRBJ1-1,TRBV4-3,TGCGCCAGCAGCCAAGGCCGATTTGGGGAGGGTCGAGCTTTCTTT,CASSQGRFGEGRAFF
TRBD1,-,TRBJ1-2,TRBV27,TGTGCCAGCAGTTTGGCAGGGACAGACAACTATGGCTACACCTTC,CASSLAGTDNYGYTF
TRBD1,once,TRBJ2-2,TRBV18,TGTGCCAGCTCGCCGGGACAGGGGAGCGGGGAGCTGTTTTTT,CASSPGQGSGELFF
-,-,TRBJ2-7,TRBV30,TGTGCCTGGAAGGTACAGGCAAACTACGAGCAGTACTTC,CAWKVQANYEQYF
TRBD2,-,TRBJ2-3,TRBV4-1,TGCGCCAGCAGCCAAGGACTAGCGAAGAAGGGAGATACGCAGTATTTT,CASSQGLAKKGDTQYF
TRBD1,-,TRBJ1-4,TRBV18,TGTGCCAGCTCACCAATAGGGGGCGCGGGTGAAAAACTGTTTTTT,CASSPIGGAGEKLFF
-,-,TRBJ2-7,TRBV6-5,TGTGCCAGCAGTTATGGGGCTCTCAGCTCCTACGAGCAGTACTTC,CASSYGALSSYEQYF